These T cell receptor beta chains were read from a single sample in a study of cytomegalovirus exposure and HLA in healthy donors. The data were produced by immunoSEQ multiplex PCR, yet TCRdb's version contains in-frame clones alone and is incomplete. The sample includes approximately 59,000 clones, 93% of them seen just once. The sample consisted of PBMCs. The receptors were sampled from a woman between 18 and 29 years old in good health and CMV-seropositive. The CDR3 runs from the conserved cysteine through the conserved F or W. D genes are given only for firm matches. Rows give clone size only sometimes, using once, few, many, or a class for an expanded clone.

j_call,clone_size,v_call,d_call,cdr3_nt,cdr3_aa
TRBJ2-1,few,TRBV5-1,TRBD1,TGCGCCAGCAGCCTCAGGACAGGGATTTTCTACAATGAGCAGTTCTTC,CASSLRTGIFYNEQFF
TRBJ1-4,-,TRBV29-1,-,TGCAGCGGCTGGGACACTGCGGATGAAAAACTGTTTTTT,CSGWDTADEKLFF
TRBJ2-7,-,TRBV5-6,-,TGTGCCAGCAGGGAGGGAGGCTTGCACGAGCAGTACTTC,CASREGGLHEQYF
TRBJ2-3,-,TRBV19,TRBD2,TGTGCCAGTAGGCGGGGGGGCTCCTCGGATACGCAGTATTTT,CASRRGGSSDTQYF
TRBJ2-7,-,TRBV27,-,TGTGCCAGCAGTTTATCGGACAGACCCTACGAGCAGTACTTC,CASSLSDRPYEQYF
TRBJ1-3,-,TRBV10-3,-,TGTGCCATCAGTGAGGCGGGACGGCGCTCTGGAAACACCATATATTTT,CAISEAGRRSGNTIYF
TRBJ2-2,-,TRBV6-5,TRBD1,TGTGCCAGCAATGCCGGGACAGCGAACACCGGGGAGCTGTTTTTT,CASNAGTANTGELFF
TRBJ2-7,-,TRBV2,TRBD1,TGTGCCAGCAGGTGGGACAGGGGATCCTACGAGCAGTACTTC,CASRWDRGSYEQYF
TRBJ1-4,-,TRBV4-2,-,TGTGCCAGCAGCTCAGACCCAGGGTCGGAAAAACTGTTTTTT,CASSSDPGSEKLFF
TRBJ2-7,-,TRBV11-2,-,TGTGCCAGCAGCTTAGGGACAGACTACGAGCAGTACTTC,CASSLGTDYEQYF
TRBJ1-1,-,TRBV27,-,TGTGCCAGCAGTCCGACAGGTCAGAACACTGAAGCTTTCTTT,CASSPTGQNTEAFF